One sample yielded the 17 T cell receptor beta chains listed below, sequenced in a study of cytomegalovirus exposure and HLA in healthy donors. PCR amplification relied on 60 Vbeta primers (plus 13 Jbeta primers). Clones were sequenced by immunoSEQ multiplex PCR, and TCRdb holds only the in-frame ones, with some missing. The sample yields just over 50,000 clones, of which the top ten take up 12%. The specimen sequenced was PBMCs. Receptors originate from a woman aged 55-70 years in good health and CMV-seropositive.

The V call is TRBV9, the J call TRBJ2-2; no clear D. The CDR3 consists of 18 residues. Germline assignment: CDR1 SGDLS and CDR2 YYNGEE. The V and J ends lost 3 bases and 0 bases respectively, with 18 bases between them. This chain's CDR3 is CASSASHSTTPNTGELFF. CDR3 nucleotide sequence: TGTGCCAGCAGCGCCTCCCATTCGACGACACCGAACACCGGGGAGCTGTTTTTT.

This chain links TRBV29-1 with TRBJ2-5; TRBD2 might be the D (7 bases). Trimming removed 4 bases at V and 2 bases at J, with 11 bases between. This CDR3 region has 13 residues. Germline V gene sequence: CDR1 SQVTM, CDR2 ANQGSEA. CDR3 DNA: TGCAGCGTTGGGAGGGGGGGACAAGAGACCCAGTACTTC. This encodes CSVGRGGQETQYF.

The gene calls are TRBV6-6 and TRBJ1-2; D is possibly TRBD1 (5 bases). From germline, CDR1 is MNHNY and CDR2 SVGAGI (reference sequence). The CDR3 has 13 amino acids. Trimming left V 6 bases short and J 1 base short, with 9 bases between. Written as DNA, the CDR3 is TGTGCCAGCAGCCAACAGGATAACTATGGCTACACCTTC. Translating gives CASSQQDNYGYTF.

The chain links TRBV11-2 to TRBJ2-1, with 8 bases identical to TRBD1. This CDR3 is 14 amino acids long. The J segment lost 5 bases and the V segment lost 5 bases, leaving 5 bases of the junction unmatched. Germline V gene data show CDR1 as SGHAT and CDR2 as FQNNGV. CDR3 nucleotides: TGTGCCAGCAGCGACAGGGGAAACGACAATGAGCAGTTCTTC. It translates to CASSDRGNDNEQFF.

As DNA, the CDR3 is TGTGCCAGCAGCTTAGGGGGCAGGGTTGGGCAGCCCCAGCATTTT. Amino acids: CASSLGGRVGQPQHF. The V and J genes are TRBV7-9 and TRBJ1-5, with a weak D call TRBD1 (5 bases). Germline CDR1 is SEHNR and CDR2 is FQNEAQ (reference sequence). The CDR3 runs 15 residues. V lost 1 base and J lost 7, with 14 bases in between.

The chain links TRBV28 to TRBJ2-7; 7 bases line up with TRBD1. This CDR3 has 14 residues. V lost 8 bases, J lost 4 bases, and 11 bases stayed unmatched. CDR1 and CDR2 (germline): MDHEN, SYDVKM. For the CDR3, the DNA is TGTGCCAGCGTTTCCACAGGGGTCTGGTACGAGCAGTACTTC. Its translation is CASVSTGVWYEQYF.

The chain carries TRBV2 and TRBJ2-7, with TRBD1 as a possible D gene (6 bases). Germline CDR1 reads SNHLY; CDR2 reads FYNNEI. The germline V and J ends were trimmed by 5 bases and 3 bases, with 11 bases remaining between them. The length of the CDR3 is 13 residues. The CDR3 loop is CASSWTASYEQYF. As DNA, the CDR3 is TGTGCCAGCAGTTGGACAGCAAGCTACGAGCAGTACTTC.

A word on this clone: Other DNA sequences of this sample code for an identical CDR3. V gene TRBV18 combines with J gene TRBJ2-1, with 9 nucleotides matching TRBD2. This CDR3 comprises 16 residues. Germline V lookup: CDR1 KGHSH, CDR2 LQKENI. V lost 0 bases and J lost 2; bases outside the gene matches: 2. The CDR3 nucleotides read TGTGCCAGCTCACCACCGGGCGGGGGGGCCTACAATGAGCAGTTCTTC. Its protein product is CASSPPGGGAYNEQFF.

The chain combines TRBV19 with TRBJ1-2, with 9 bases aligning to TRBD1. Trimming removed 3 bases from V and 6 bases from J; junction bases left unmatched: 8. This CDR3 region has 15 residues. Germline V CDR1 and CDR2: LNHDA, SQIVND (reference sequence). CDR3: CASSILGQGAHGYTF. The CDR3 bases are TGTGCCAGTAGTATCCTGGGACAGGGAGCGCATGGCTACACCTTC.

The CDR3 reads CASRRGAVEQYF. DNA of the CDR3: TGTGCCAGCAGGCGGGGGGCGGTCGAGCAGTACTTC. This sequence joins TRBV6-5 and TRBJ2-7, with 8 bases identical to TRBD2. V lost 6 bases, J lost 6 bases, and 4 bases stayed unmatched. Germline assignment: CDR1 MNHEY and CDR2 SVGAGI. The CDR3 sequence is 12 residues long.

The chain couples TRBV2 to TRBJ2-7; possibly TRBD1 for D (6 bases). V was trimmed by 6 bases and J by 0 bases, leaving 12 bases between them. The CDR3 sequence is 14 residues long. The germline gives CDR1 SNHLY, CDR2 FYNNEI. CDR3 nucleotide sequence: TGTGCCAGCAGACAGGGTGCCCTCTCCTACGAGCAGTACTTC. It encodes CASRQGALSYEQYF.

J is TRBJ2-7 and V is TRBV15; 7 bases line up with TRBD1. Germline loops: CDR1 LNHNV, CDR2 YYDKDF (reference sequence). The CDR3 totals 16 residues. Trimming removed 5 bases from V and 2 bases from J; junction bases left unmatched: 12. The CDR3 coding sequence is TGTGCCACCAGCCCCCAGGCCGGGACAGTAACCTACGAGCAGTACTTC. Amino acids: CATSPQAGTVTYEQYF.

This chain joins TRBV29-1 and TRBJ1-3; TRBD1 is a possible D gene (6 bases). This CDR3 spans 16 amino acids. Germline CDR1 and CDR2: SQVTM and ANQGSEA. Trimming stripped 6 bases from V and 2 bases from J, with 20 bases between. CDR3 DNA sequence: TGCAGCGTCGCAGGGGACCAGCGGAAGCCTGGAAACACCATATATTTT. It specifies CSVAGDQRKPGNTIYF.

The DNA for the CDR3 is TGTGCCAGCAGCCGACAGGGGTACGAGCAGTACTTC. Amino acids: CASSRQGYEQYF. The chain employs TRBV14 and TRBJ2-7, with 8 bases fitting TRBD1. V dropped 4 bases and J dropped 4; count of bases not matched to a gene: 0. This CDR3 comprises 12 residues. CDR1 and CDR2 (germline): SGHDN, FVKESK.

The chain is built from TRBV19 and TRBJ1-4; TRBD1 matches at 7 bases. Germline assignment: CDR1 LNHDA and CDR2 SQIVND (reference sequence). This CDR3 contains 15 residues. V was clipped by 3 bases and J by 8 bases; unmatched bases: 9. The CDR3 loop is CASSMLGTASEKLFF. CDR3 sequence (DNA): TGTGCCAGTAGTATGCTTGGGACAGCGAGCGAAAAACTGTTTTTT. Combining the CDR3 with reference TRBV19 and TRBJ1-4 gives the whole variable domain DGGITQSPKYLFRKEGQNVTLSCEQNLNHDAMYWYRQDPGQGLRLIYYSQIVNDFQKGDIAEGYSVSREKKESFPLTVTSAQKNPTAFYLCASSMLGTASEKLFFGSGTQLSVL.

The V and J genes are TRBV11-2 and TRBJ2-7; D call uncertain. CDR3 length: 14 residues. V lost 0 bases to trimming and J lost 0 bases, with 6 bases between them. Germline-derived CDR1 and CDR2 are SGHAT and FQNNGV. The DNA for the CDR3 is TGTGCCAGCAGCTTAGACCCCAGCTCCTACGAGCAGTACTTC. This translates into CASSLDPSSYEQYF.

The V call is TRBV12-5, the J call TRBJ2-3; D not certain. The CDR3 is 12 amino acids. Deletions cut 1 base from V and 10 bases from J, with 9 bases between. Germline V gives CDR1 LGHNT, CDR2 FRNRAP. In DNA form, the CDR3 reads TGTGCTAGTGGTTTGGACGTTACGGCGCAGTATTTT. Translating it yields CASGLDVTAQYF.